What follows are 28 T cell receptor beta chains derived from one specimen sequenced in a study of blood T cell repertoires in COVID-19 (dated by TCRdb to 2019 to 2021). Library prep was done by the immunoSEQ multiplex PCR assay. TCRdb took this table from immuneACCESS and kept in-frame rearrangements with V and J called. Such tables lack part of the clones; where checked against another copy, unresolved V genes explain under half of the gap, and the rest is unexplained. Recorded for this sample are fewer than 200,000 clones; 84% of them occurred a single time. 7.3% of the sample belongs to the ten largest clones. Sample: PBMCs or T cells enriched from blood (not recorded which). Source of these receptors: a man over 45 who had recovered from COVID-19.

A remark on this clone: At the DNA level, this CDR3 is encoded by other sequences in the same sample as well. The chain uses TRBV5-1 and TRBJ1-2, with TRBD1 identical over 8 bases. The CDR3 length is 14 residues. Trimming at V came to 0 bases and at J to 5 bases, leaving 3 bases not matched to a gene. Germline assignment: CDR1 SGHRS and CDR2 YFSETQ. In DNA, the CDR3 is TGCGCCAGCAGCTTGGGGACAGGGAGGTATGGCTACACCTTC. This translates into CASSLGTGRYGYTF.

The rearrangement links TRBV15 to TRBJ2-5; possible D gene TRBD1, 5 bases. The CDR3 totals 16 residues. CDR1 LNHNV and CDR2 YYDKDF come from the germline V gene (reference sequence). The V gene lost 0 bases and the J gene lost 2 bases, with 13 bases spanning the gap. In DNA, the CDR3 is TGTGCCACCAGCAGAGATCCGCAGACAGATCAAGAGACCCAGTACTTC. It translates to CATSRDPQTDQETQYF.

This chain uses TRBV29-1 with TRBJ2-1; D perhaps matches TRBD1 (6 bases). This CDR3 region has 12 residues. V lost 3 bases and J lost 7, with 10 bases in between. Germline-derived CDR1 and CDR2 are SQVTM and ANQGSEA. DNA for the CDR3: TGCAGCGTTGACGGACAGTATAATGAGCAGTTCTTC. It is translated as CSVDGQYNEQFF.

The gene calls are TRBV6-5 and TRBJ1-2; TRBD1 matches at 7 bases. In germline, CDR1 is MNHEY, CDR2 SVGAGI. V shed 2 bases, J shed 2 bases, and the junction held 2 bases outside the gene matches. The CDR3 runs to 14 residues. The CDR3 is CASSYRGPNYGYTF. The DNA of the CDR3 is TGTGCCAGCAGTTACAGGGGGCCCAACTATGGCTACACCTTC.

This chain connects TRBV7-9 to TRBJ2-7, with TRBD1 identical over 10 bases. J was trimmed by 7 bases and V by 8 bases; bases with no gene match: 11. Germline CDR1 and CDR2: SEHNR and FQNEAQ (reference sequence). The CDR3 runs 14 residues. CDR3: CASGPGQGSREQYF. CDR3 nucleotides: TGTGCCAGCGGTCCGGGACAGGGGTCTCGAGAGCAGTACTTC.

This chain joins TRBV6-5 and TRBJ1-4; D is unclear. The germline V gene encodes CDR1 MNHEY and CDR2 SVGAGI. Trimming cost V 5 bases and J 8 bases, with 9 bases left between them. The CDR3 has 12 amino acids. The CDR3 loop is CASSILWEKLFF. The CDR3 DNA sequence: TGTGCCAGCAGTATACTTTGGGAAAAACTGTTTTTT.

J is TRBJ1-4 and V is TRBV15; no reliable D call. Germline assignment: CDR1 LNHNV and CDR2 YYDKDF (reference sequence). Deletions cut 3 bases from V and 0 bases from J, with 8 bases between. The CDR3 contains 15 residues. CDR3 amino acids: CATSRSLSTNEKLFF. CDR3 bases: TGTGCCACCAGCAGGTCCCTATCAACTAATGAAAAACTGTTTTTT.

For the CDR3, the DNA is TGTGCCAGTAGAGAGGCGGGGGGGCATGGTAATCAGCCCCAGCATTTT. This translates into CASREAGGHGNQPQHF. This chain connects TRBV19 to TRBJ1-5, with D tentatively TRBD1 (6 bases). CDR3 length: 16 residues. Trimming took off 6 bases at V and 4 bases at J, with 19 bases between the two ends. The germline CDR1 and CDR2 sequences are LNHDA and SQIVND (reference sequence).

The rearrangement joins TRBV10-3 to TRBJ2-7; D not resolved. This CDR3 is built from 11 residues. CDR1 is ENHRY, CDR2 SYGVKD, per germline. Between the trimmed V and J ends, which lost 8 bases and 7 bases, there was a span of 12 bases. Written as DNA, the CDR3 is TGTGCCATCGGTGTTGCGAGAGAGCAGTACTTC. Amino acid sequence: CAIGVAREQYF.

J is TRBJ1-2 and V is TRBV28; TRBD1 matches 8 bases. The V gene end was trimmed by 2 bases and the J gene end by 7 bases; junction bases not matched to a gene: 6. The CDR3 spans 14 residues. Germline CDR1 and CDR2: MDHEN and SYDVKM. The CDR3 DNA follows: TGTGCCAGCAGTTTAGGGCAGGGGGCGCGTGGCTACACCTTC. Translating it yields CASSLGQGARGYTF.

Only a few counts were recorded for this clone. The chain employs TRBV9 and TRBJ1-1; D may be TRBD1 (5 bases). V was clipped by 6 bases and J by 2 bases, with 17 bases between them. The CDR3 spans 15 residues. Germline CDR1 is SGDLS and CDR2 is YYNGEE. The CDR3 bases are TGTGCCAGCACCCAGGGAACCATGGGAAACACTGAAGCTTTCTTT. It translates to CASTQGTMGNTEAFF.

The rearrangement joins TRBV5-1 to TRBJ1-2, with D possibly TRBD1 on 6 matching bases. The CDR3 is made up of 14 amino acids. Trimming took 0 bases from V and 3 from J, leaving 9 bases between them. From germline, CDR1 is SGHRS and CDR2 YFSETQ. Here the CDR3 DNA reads TGCGCCAGCAGCTTGGGACAGGCCTACTATGGCTACACCTTC. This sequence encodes CASSLGQAYYGYTF. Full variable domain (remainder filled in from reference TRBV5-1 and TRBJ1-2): KAGVTQTPRYLIKTRGQQVTLSCSPISGHRSVSWYQQTPGQGLQFLFEYFSETQRNKGNFPGRFSGRQFSNSRSEMNVSTLELGDSALYLCASSLGQAYYGYTFGSGTRLTVV.

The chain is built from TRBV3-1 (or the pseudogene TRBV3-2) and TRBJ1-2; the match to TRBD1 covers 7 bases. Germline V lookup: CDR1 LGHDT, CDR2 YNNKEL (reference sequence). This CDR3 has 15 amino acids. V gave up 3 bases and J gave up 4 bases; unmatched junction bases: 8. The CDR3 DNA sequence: TGTGCCAGCAGCCAGTGGGCAGGGGGTAGCTATGGCTACACCTTC. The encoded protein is CASSQWAGGSYGYTF.

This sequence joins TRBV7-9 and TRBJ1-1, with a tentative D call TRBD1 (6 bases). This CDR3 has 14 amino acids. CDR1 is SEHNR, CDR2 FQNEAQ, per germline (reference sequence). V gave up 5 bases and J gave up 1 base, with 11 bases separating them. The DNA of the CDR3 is TGTGCCAGCAGCCTCAAGACAGGGAACACTGAAGCTTTCTTT. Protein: CASSLKTGNTEAFF. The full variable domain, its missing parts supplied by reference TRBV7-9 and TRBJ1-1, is DTGVSQNPRHKITKRGQNVTFRCDPISEHNRLYWYRQTLGQGPEFLTYFQNEAQLEKSRLLSDRFSAERPKGSFSTLEIQRTEQGDSAMYLCASSLKTGNTEAFFGQGTRLTVV.

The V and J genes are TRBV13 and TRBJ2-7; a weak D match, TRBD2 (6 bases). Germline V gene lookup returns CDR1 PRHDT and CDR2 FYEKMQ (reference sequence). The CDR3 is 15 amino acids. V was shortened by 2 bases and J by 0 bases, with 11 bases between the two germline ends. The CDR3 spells CASSLYGGSSYEQYF. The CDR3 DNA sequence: TGTGCCAGCAGCTTATATGGGGGGAGCTCCTACGAGCAGTACTTC.

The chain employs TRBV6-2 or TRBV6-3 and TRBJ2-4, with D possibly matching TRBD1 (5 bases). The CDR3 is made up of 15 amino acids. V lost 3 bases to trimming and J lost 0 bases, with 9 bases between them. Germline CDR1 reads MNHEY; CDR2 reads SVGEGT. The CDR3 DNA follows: TGTGCCAGCAGTTATAGGGGTTTAGCCAAAAACATTCAGTACTTC. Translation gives CASSYRGLAKNIQYF.

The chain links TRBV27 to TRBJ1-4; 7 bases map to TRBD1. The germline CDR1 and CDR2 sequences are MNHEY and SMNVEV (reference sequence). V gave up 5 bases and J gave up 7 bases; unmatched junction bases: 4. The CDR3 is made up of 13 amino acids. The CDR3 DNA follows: TGTGCCAGCAGTCCCAACAGGGGTGAAAAACTGTTTTTT. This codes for CASSPNRGEKLFF.

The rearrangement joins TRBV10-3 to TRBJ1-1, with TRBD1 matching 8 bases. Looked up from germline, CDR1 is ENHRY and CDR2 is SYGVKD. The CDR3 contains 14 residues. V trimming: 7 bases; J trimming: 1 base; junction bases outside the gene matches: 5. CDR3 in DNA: TGTGCCATCACCTATGGACAGGGGAACACTGAAGCTTTCTTT. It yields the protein CAITYGQGNTEAFF.

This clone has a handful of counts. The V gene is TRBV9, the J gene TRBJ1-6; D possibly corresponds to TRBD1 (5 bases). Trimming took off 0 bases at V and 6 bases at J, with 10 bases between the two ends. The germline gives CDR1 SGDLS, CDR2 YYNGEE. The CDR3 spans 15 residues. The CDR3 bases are TGTGCCAGCAGCGTAGGGGGTGGGGCTAATTCACCCCTCCACTTT. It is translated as CASSVGGGANSPLHF. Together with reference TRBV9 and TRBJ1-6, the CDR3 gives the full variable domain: DSGVTQTPKHLITATGQRVTLRCSPRSGDLSVYWYQQSLDQGLQFLIQYYNGEERAKGNILERFSAQQFPDLHSELNLSSLELGDSALYFCASSVGGGANSPLHFGNGTRLTVT.

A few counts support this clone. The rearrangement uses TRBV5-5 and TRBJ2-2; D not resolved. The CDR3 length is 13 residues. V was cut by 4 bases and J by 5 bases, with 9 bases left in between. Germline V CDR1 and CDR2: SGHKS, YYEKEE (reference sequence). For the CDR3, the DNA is TGTGCCAGCAGCCTGTTGTTGACCGGGGAGCTGTTTTTT. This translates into CASSLLLTGELFF. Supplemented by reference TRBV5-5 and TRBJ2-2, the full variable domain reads DAGVTQSPTHLIKTRGQQVTLRCSPISGHKSVSWYQQVLGQGPQFIFQYYEKEERGRGNFPDRFSARQFPNYSSELNVNALLLGDSALYLCASSLLLTGELFFGEGSRLTVL.

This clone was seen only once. CDR3 in amino acids: CASSERQGAGGELFF. The CDR3 DNA sequence: TGCGCCAGCAGCGAAAGACAGGGGGCCGGCGGGGAGCTGTTTTTT. This rearrangement joins TRBV10-2 to TRBJ2-2, with 10 positions matching TRBD1. Germline CDR1 WSHSY, CDR2 SAAADI. V was clipped by 6 bases and J by 7 bases; unmatched bases: 8. This CDR3 is 15 amino acids long.

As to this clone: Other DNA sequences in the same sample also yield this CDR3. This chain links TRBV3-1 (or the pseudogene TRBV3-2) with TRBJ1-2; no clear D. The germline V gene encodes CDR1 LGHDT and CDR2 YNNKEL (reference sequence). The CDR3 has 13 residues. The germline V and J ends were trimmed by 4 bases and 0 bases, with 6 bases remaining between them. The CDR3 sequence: CASSPRANYGYTF. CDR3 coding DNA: TGTGCCAGCAGCCCTAGAGCTAACTATGGCTACACCTTC.

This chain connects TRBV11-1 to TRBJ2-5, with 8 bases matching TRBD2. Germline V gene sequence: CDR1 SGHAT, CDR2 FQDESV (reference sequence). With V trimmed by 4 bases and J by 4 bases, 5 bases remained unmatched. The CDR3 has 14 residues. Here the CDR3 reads CASSWPGLGETQYF. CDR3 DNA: TGTGCCAGCAGCTGGCCGGGACTAGGAGAGACCCAGTACTTC.

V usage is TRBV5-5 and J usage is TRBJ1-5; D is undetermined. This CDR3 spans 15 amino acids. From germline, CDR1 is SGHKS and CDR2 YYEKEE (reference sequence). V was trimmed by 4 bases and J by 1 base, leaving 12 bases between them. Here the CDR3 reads CASSPQALSNQPQHF. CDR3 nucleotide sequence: TGTGCCAGCAGCCCCCAAGCCCTAAGCAATCAGCCCCAGCATTTT.

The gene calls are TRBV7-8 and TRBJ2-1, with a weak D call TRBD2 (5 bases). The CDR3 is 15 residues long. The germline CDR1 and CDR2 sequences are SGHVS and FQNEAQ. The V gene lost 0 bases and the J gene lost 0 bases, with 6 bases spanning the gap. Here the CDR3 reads CASSLASASYNEQFF. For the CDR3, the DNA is TGTGCCAGCAGCTTAGCTAGCGCCTCCTACAATGAGCAGTTCTTC.

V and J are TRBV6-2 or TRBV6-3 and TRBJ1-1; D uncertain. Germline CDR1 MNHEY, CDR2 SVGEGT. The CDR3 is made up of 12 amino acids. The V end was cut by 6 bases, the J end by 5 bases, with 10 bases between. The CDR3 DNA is TGTGCCAGCAGCCGAGGTGGGACTGAAGCTTTCTTT. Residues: CASSRGGTEAFF.

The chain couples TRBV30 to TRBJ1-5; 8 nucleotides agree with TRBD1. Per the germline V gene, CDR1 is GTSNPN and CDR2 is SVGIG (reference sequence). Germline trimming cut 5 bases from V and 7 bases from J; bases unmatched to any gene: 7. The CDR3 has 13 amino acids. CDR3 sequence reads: CAWGQGVGQPQHF. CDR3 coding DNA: TGTGCCTGGGGACAGGGCGTCGGCCAGCCCCAGCATTTT. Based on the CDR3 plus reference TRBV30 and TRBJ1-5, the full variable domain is SQTIHQWPATLVQPVGSPLSLECTVEGTSNPNLYWYRQAAGRGLQLLFYSVGIGQISSEVPQNLSASRPQDRQFILSSKKLLLSDSGFYLCAWGQGVGQPQHFGDGTRLSIL.

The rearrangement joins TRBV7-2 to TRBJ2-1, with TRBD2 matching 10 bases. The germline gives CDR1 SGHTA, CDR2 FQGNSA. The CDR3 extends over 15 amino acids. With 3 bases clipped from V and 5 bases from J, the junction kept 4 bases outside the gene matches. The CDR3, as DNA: TGTGCCAGCAGCTTTGGTAGCGGGGGGAACAATGAGCAGTTCTTC. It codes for CASSFGSGGNNEQFF.